This TCR beta chain was documented in a study of shared clonotypes between healthy human individuals. Comment on this clone: Its antigen is undetermined.

General observations from the study: Donor clonotype sharing was expected to depend on sequencing depth. It was the non-shared clonotypes that had lower generation probabilities than clonotypes shared by all four donors. Generally, estimated richness proved larger in naive subsets than it did in memory subsets.

The CDR3 sequence is 17 residues long. The V gene's germline CDR1 is SGHTA and CDR2 FQGTGA. V shed 5 bases and J 2 bases; nucleotides not matched to a gene: 11. The method was immunoSEQ multiplex PCR; TCRdb's version includes in-frame clones alone and lacks a portion of them. The sample lists 850,000 to 1,200,000 clones, about 75% occurring once. This rearrangement joins TRBV7-3 to TRBJ2-5; TRBD2 agrees at 10 bases. The material sequenced was memory CD4+ T cells sorted from blood. Subset described: CD45RA-negative fraction. The receptor's source is a man aged 18 to 29 in good health. Here the CDR3 reads CASSPAQRGGGQETQYF. The CDR3 nucleotides read TGTGCCAGCAGCCCCGCCCAGCGGGGGGGCGGACAAGAGACCCAGTACTTC.